This record covers a single TCR beta chain. The antigen is undetermined. Germline V gives CDR1 SGHTS, CDR2 YDEGEE. The CDR3 covers 15 residues. V shed 2 bases and J shed 2 bases, with 12 bases lying between them. The sample is drawn from a study of cytomegalovirus exposure and HLA in healthy donors. Overall study results and limits: Several of the most significant clusters appeared linked to common viral pathogens, based on a later analysis.

The PCR contained 60 Vbeta and 13 Jbeta primers. Sequencing was performed with immunoSEQ multiplex PCR; in TCRdb, only in-frame clones are kept and a portion is missing. Of roughly 200,000 clones listed, around 80% are singletons. This receptor was identified in a woman aged 18-29 years in good health and CMV-seronegative. The chain links TRBV5-8 to TRBJ2-3; D not certain. The sequenced material came from PBMCs. This CDR3 is CASSFPRSPTDTQYF. CDR3 nucleotide sequence: TGTGCCAGCAGCTTCCCCCGCAGTCCCACAGATACGCAGTATTTT.